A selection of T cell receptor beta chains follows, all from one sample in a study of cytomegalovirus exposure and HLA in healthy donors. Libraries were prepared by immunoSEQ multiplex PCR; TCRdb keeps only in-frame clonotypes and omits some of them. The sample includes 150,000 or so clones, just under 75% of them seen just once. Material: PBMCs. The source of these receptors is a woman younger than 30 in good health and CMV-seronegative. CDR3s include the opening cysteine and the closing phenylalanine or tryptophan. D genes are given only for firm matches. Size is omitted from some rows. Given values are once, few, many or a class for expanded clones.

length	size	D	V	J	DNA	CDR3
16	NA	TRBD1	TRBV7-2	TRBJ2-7	TGTGCCAGCAGCCCCCGTCGACAGGGGGATCGGTACGAGCAGTACTTC	CASSPRRQGDRYEQYF
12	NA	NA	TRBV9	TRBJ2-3	TGTGCCAGCAGCGTAGGGCGGAACCCGCAGTATTTT	CASSVGRNPQYF
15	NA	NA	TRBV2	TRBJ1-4	TGTGCCAGCAGGAATAACGGGAGAGATTTGGAAAAACTGTTTTTT	CASRNNGRDLEKLFF
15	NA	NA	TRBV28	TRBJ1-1	TGTGCCAGCAGCCCAGCATTGGACAGCGGCACTGAAGCTTTCTTT	CASSPALDSGTEAFF
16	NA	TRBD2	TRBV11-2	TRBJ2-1	TGTGCCAGCAGCTCATTAGCGGGCCACAAAATTAATGAGCAGTTCTTC	CASSSLAGHKINEQFF
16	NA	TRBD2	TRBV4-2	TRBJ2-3	TGTGCCAGCAGCCAAGAACTAGCGGGGGGGTCAGATACGCAGTATTTT	CASSQELAGGSDTQYF
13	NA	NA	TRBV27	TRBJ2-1	TGTGCCAGCGGAACGGAGGCCTACAATGAGCAGTTCTTC	CASGTEAYNEQFF
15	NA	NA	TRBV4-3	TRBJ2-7	TGCGCCAGCAGCCAAGATGTTCAGGGCCCCTACGAGCAGTACTTC	CASSQDVQGPYEQYF
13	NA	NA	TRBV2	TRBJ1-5	TGTGCCAGCAGTCCTGAGGAGGATCAGCCCCAGCATTTT	CASSPEEDQPQHF
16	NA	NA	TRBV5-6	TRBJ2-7	TGTGCCAGCAGCTGGGGGGGAACAGGGCCTGCCTACGAGCAGTACTTC	CASSWGGTGPAYEQYF
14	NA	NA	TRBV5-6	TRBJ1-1	TGTGCCAGCAGCGGGGGCTCGAAGGAGGAGAAAGCTTTCTTT	CASSGGSKEEKAFF
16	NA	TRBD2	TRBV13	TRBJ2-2	TGTGCCAGCAGCTTATTATTTGCGGGGGGTCCCGGGGAGCTGTTTTTT	CASSLLFAGGPGELFF
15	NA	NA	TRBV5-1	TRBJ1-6	TGCGCCAGCAGCGAAGGGAGCTCCTATAATTCACCCCTCCACTTT	CASSEGSSYNSPLHF
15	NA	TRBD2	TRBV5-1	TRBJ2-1	TGCGCCAGCAGCATTTGGACTAGCGGGGGTGATGAGCAGTTCTTC	CASSIWTSGGDEQFF
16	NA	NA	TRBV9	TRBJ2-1	TGTGCCAGCAGCCTCCGGGGGAGCCCCCCGGGCAATGAGCAGTTCTTC	CASSLRGSPPGNEQFF
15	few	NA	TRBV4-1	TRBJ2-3	TGCGCCAGCAGCCAAGAGCGGGCGGGCGTAGATACGCAGTATTTT	CASSQERAGVDTQYF
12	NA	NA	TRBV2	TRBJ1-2	TGTGCCAGCAGTGAAGGAGCGTATGGCTACACCTTC	CASSEGAYGYTF
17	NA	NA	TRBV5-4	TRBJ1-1	TGTGCCAGCAGCTTGGGTTCGGGGGGCTGGAGGAACACTGAAGCTTTCTTT	CASSLGSGGWRNTEAFF
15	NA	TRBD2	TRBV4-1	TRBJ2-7	TGCGCCAGCAGCCAAGATCGCGGGGGTTCCTACGAGCAGTACTTC	CASSQDRGGSYEQYF
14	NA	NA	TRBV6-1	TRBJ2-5	TGTGCCAGCAGTGACGCAGGGGTAGGGGAGACCCAGTACTTC	CASSDAGVGETQYF
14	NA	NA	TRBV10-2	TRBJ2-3	TGCGCCAGCACCCAGACTAGAAACACAGATACGCAGTATTTT	CASTQTRNTDTQYF
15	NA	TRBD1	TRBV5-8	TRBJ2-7	TGTGCCAGCAGCTTGAATCGGGACAGTTCCTACGAGCAGTACTTC	CASSLNRDSSYEQYF
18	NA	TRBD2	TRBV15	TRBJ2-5	TGTGCCACCAGCAGAGATTGGCGGGAGCGGGGGGGCCGAGAGACTCAGTACTTC	CATSRDWRERGGRETQYF
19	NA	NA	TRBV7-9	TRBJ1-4	TGTGCCAGCAGCTTAATGGGGCAGCTAGGCCATGCAACTAATGAAAAACTGTTTTTT	CASSLMGQLGHATNEKLFF
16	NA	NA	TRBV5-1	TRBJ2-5	TGCGCCAGCAGCTTGGGTTTAGGGGGACTACAAGAGACCCAGTACTTC	CASSLGLGGLQETQYF
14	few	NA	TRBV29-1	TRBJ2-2	TGCAGCGTTGAAGAGACGGCAGGGACCGGGGAGCTGTTTTTT	CSVEETAGTGELFF
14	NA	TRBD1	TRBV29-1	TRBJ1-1	TGCAGCGTTCAATTGGACAGGGTGGACACTGAAGCTTTCTTT	CSVQLDRVDTEAFF
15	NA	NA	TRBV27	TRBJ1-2	TGTGCCAGCAGTTACACCCCGACAGGCCTCTATGGCTACACCTTC	CASSYTPTGLYGYTF
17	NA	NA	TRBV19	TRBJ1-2	TGTGCCAGTAGTATAGATACAGGGTTTTTACCCCTCTTTGGCTACACCTTC	CASSIDTGFLPLFGYTF
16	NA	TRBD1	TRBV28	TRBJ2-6	TGTGCCAGCAGGCAGACAGGGGGCAGTGGGGCCAACGTCCTGACTTTC	CASRQTGGSGANVLTF
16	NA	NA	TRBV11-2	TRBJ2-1	TGTGCCAGCAGCTTAACGTGGCGGGGTTCCTACAATGAGCAGTTCTTC	CASSLTWRGSYNEQFF
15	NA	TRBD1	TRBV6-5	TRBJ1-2	TGTGCCAGCAGTTACTTTAGGGACAGGGATGGTGGCTACACCTTC	CASSYFRDRDGGYTF
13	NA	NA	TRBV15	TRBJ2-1	TGTGCCACCAGCAGAGATAGGAGAGTAGAGCAGTTCTTC	CATSRDRRVEQFF
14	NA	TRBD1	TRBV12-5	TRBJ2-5	TGTGCTAGTGCCTCGACAGGGGGGAGTGAGACCCAGTACTTC	CASASTGGSETQYF
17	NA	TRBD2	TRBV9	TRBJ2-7	TGTGCCAGCAGCCCTCGGGGAGGGACTAGCGGGGTGGACGAGCAGTACTTC	CASSPRGGTSGVDEQYF
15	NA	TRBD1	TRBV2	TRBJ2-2	TGTGCCAGCAGTGACGGGACAGGGGCGTCCGGGGAGCTGTTTTTT	CASSDGTGASGELFF
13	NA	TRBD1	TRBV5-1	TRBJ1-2	TGCGCCAGCAGCTTGGAACAGGGGAGTAGCTACACCTTC	CASSLEQGSSYTF
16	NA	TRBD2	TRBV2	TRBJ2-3	TGTGCCAGCAGTGGGGTAGCGGGAGGGAACACAGATACGCAGTATTTT	CASSGVAGGNTDTQYF
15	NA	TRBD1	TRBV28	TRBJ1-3	TGTGCCAGCAGTTCTCAGGGGGCCTTTGGAAACACCATATATTTT	CASSSQGAFGNTIYF